The 19 T cell receptor beta chains below all came from one sample that was sequenced in a study of vaccination and CD4 T cells after COVID-19. Their antigens remain unidentified. Cultured CD4+ T cell DNA underwent sequencing with the Oncomine TCR Beta short-read assay. TCRdb re-analysed the PCR reads in MiXCR, keeping a single row per CDR3 protein. This table has over 15,000 distinct CDR3 sequences, approximately 58% appearing once. As for treatment: approximately 9-day PBMC culture with coronavirus spike peptide pools or control peptides (ViraFEST assay). Sequencing was performed on CD4+ T cells from blood, cultured in vitro. The origin of the receptors is a human donor who had recovered from COVID-19.

This chain connects TRBV30 to TRBJ1-5; no definite D call. Germline V gene data show CDR1 as GTSNPN and CDR2 as SVGIG (reference sequence). Trimming cost V 3 bases and J 0 bases, with 6 bases left between them. This CDR3 comprises 13 residues. The CDR3 is CAWSVDSNQPQHF. The CDR3 nucleotides read TGTGCCTGGAGCGTAGATAGCAATCAGCCCCAGCATTTT.

The CDR3 region is CATRQAGETQYF. The CDR3 nucleotides are TGTGCCACCCGACAGGCGGGGGAGACCCAGTACTTC. The rearrangement joins TRBV19 to TRBJ2-5; either TRBD1 or TRBD2 may fit D (6 bases each). The CDR3 has 12 amino acids. V lost 10 bases and J 5 bases, leaving 14 bases between the germline ends. Germline CDR1 and CDR2: LNHDA and SQIVND (reference sequence).

The V and J genes are TRBV4-1 and TRBJ2-7; D remains ambiguous. This CDR3 contains 14 residues. The V gene lost 4 bases and the J gene lost 2 bases, with 12 bases spanning the gap. Germline loops: CDR1 MGHRA, CDR2 YSYEKL. The CDR3: CASSRRTSTYEQYF. The CDR3 region has the DNA TGCGCCAGCAGCCGCCGGACCTCCACCTACGAGCAGTACTTC.

This CDR3 is CASSLAREGLVSRYEQYF. CDR3 DNA sequence: TGTGCCAGCAGCTTGGCTCGGGAGGGACTAGTATCTCGCTACGAGCAGTACTTC. The rearrangement joins TRBV11-2 to TRBJ2-7; 8 bases fit TRBD2. Germline lookup yields CDR1 SGHAT and CDR2 FQNNGV. This CDR3 spans 18 amino acids. V was pared by 3 bases and J by 3 bases, with 16 bases of the junction left unmatched.

This clonotype is large in the sample. V is TRBV2 and J is TRBJ1-5; weak D call: TRBD1 (6 bases). Germline V gene lookup returns CDR1 SNHLY and CDR2 FYNNEI. This CDR3 comprises 14 residues. Between the trimmed V and J ends, which lost 4 bases and 6 bases, there was a span of 13 bases. CDR3 bases: TGTGCCAGCAGTGGTAGGGGGGCCGGTCAGCCCCAGCATTTT. This translates into CASSGRGAGQPQHF.

This clonotype was seen once. This rearrangement joins TRBV19 to TRBJ1-2; TRBD1 matches 8 bases. Losses at the gene ends were 10 bases for V and 1 base for J; bases not matched to a gene: 11. The CDR3 sequence is 15 residues long. Germline lookup yields CDR1 LNHDA and CDR2 SQIVND (reference sequence). In DNA form, the CDR3 reads TGTGCCACCAGACGGACAGGGCAGGATAACTATGGCTACACCTTC. It specifies CATRRTGQDNYGYTF. The whole variable domain, filled in from reference TRBV19 and TRBJ1-2, reads DGGITQSPKYLFRKEGQNVTLSCEQNLNHDAMYWYRQDPGQGLRLIYYSQIVNDFQKGDIAEGYSVSREKKESFPLTVTSAQKNPTAFYLCATRRTGQDNYGYTFGSGTRLTVV.

V usage is TRBV19 and J usage is TRBJ1-3; no definite D call. Germline values: CDR1 LNHDA, CDR2 SQIVND (reference sequence). V was cut by 3 bases and J by 0 bases, with 9 bases left in between. The CDR3 runs 15 residues. CDR3 bases: TGTGCCAGTAGTATCGGGAGTTACTCTGGAAACACCATATATTTT. Protein product: CASSIGSYSGNTIYF.

This rearrangement joins TRBV7-2 to TRBJ2-2; 10 positions match TRBD2. Germline assignment: CDR1 SGHTA and CDR2 FQGNSA. There are 18 residues in the CDR3. The J segment lost 1 base and the V segment lost 5 bases, leaving 10 bases of the junction unmatched. The DNA for the CDR3 is TGTGCCAGCAGCCTCCACCCACTAGCGGGAATGAACACCGGGGAGCTGTTTTTT. Protein sequence: CASSLHPLAGMNTGELFF.

With respect to this clonotype: An end of the junction differs from the germline gene, which may be a read error. J is TRBJ2-1 and V is TRBV11-2; weak D call: TRBD2 (5 bases). In germline, CDR1 is SGHAT, CDR2 FQNNGV. The CDR3 contains 13 residues. The CDR3 protein is CANSLVAGNEQFF. In nucleotides, the CDR3 is TGTGCCAACAGCTTAGTTGCGGGCAATGAGCAGTTCTTC.

V is TRBV27 and J is TRBJ2-3, with 8 bases aligning to TRBD2. Trimming cost V 4 bases and J 6 bases; bases outside gene matches: 6. The CDR3 extends over 14 amino acids. Per germline, CDR1 MNHEY and CDR2 SMNVEV (reference sequence). In nucleotides, the CDR3 is TGTGCCAGCAGTTGGGGACGGGAGGGTGATACGCAGTATTTT. Protein sequence: CASSWGREGDTQYF.

This clonotype showed up just once. This rearrangement joins TRBV18 to TRBJ1-2, with D possibly TRBD1 on 6 matching bases. There are 14 residues in the CDR3. The germline gives CDR1 KGHSH, CDR2 LQKENI. V was clipped by 5 bases and J by 2 bases, with 12 bases between them. In nucleotides, the CDR3 is TGTGCCAGCTCAGGACCGGACAGAAACTATGGCTACACCTTC. This codes for CASSGPDRNYGYTF.

The chain links TRBV7-9 to TRBJ1-1; D is unresolved. The CDR3 is made up of 12 amino acids. V dropped 1 base and J dropped 11 bases, with 11 bases sitting between them. CDR1 is SEHNR, CDR2 FQNEAQ, per germline (reference sequence). This CDR3 is CASSLDTVQAFF. For the CDR3, the DNA is TGTGCCAGCAGCTTAGACACCGTTCAGGCTTTCTTT.

The J gene is TRBJ2-3, the V gene TRBV6-1; TRBD2 might be the D (5 bases). V was shortened by 7 bases and J by 0 bases, with 11 bases between the two germline ends. This CDR3 comprises 14 residues. Germline values: CDR1 MNHNS, CDR2 SASEGT. The CDR3 coding sequence is TGTGCCAGCACGAGAGGGAGTAGCACAGATACGCAGTATTTT. Translating it yields CASTRGSSTDTQYF.

This clonotype was seen more than once but under ten times. The gene calls are TRBV20-1 and TRBJ2-3; no clear D gene. This CDR3 region has 12 residues. The germline CDR1 and CDR2 sequences are DFQATT and SNEGSKA (reference sequence). Trimming cost V 6 bases and J 2 bases, with 9 bases left between them. CDR3 region: CSATSYTDTQYF. CDR3 coding DNA: TGCAGTGCCACTTCTTACACAGATACGCAGTATTTT.

The rearrangement joins TRBV20-1 to TRBJ2-3; D remains ambiguous. The CDR3 is 14 residues long. Germline V gene sequence: CDR1 DFQATT, CDR2 SNEGSKA (reference sequence). Trimming took off 4 bases at V and 5 bases at J, with 16 bases between the two ends. This CDR3 is CSAKSKQWVDTQYF. The CDR3 nucleotides are TGCAGTGCTAAGTCTAAACAATGGGTAGATACGCAGTATTTT.

The chain links TRBV7-3 to TRBJ1-1; the D gene is possibly TRBD1 (5 bases). CDR3 length: 13 amino acids. V was pared by 7 bases and J by 2 bases, with 11 bases between. The germline CDR1 and CDR2 sequences are SGHTA and FQGTGA. The CDR3 nucleotides read TGTGCCAGCATGGCAGGGCCTAACACTGAAGCTTTCTTT. Translated, it gives CASMAGPNTEAFF.

This sequence joins TRBV29-1 and TRBJ2-3; 10 nucleotides line up with TRBD2. The CDR3 runs to 15 residues. In germline, CDR1 is SQVTM, CDR2 ANQGSEA. Trimming took 7 bases from V and 6 from J; bases not matched to a gene: 13. CDR3 DNA: TGCAGCGCCGGACTAGCGGAAGCGCCGGCGGATACGCAGTATTTT. Its translation is CSAGLAEAPADTQYF.

DNA of the CDR3: TGTGCCAGCAGTTACTCAAGCGGCGCCTATGGCTACACCTTC. This encodes CASSYSSGAYGYTF. The chain couples TRBV6-5 to TRBJ1-2; no clear D gene. The CDR3 runs 14 residues. Germline CDR1 MNHEY, CDR2 SVGAGI. V gave up 0 bases and J gave up 4 bases, with 9 bases separating them.

CDR3 in amino acids: CASSLDPGLAGSYEQYF. CDR3 nucleotides: TGTGCCAGCAGCTTAGACCCAGGACTAGCGGGCTCCTACGAGCAGTACTTC. The V and J genes are TRBV7-2 and TRBJ2-7, with TRBD2 matching 11 bases. The V and J ends lost 1 base and 0 bases, in that order; junction bases with no gene match: 5. Per germline, CDR1 SGHTA and CDR2 FQGNSA. CDR3 length: 17 amino acids.